The 6 T cell receptor beta chains below come from one sample, sequenced in a study of cytomegalovirus exposure and HLA in healthy donors. This PCR relied on a set of 60 Vbeta primers and 13 Jbeta primers. This table comes from immunoSEQ multiplex PCR, and its TCRdb copy is limited to in-frame clones, with some not included. The table has under 200,000 clones, around 78% seen once; the top ten hold over 2.5%. The sample taken for sequencing was PBMCs. Receptor source: a woman aged 45-60 years in good health and CMV-seropositive.

The genes are TRBV28 and TRBJ1-2; TRBD1 aligns across 9 bases. Looked up from germline, CDR1 is MDHEN and CDR2 is SYDVKM. V lost 6 bases to trimming and J lost 5 bases; unmatched junction nucleotides: 4. The CDR3 spans 13 residues. The chain's CDR3 is CASRTGGRYGYTF. The CDR3, as DNA: TGTGCCAGCAGGACAGGGGGACGATATGGCTACACCTTC.

This chain joins TRBV9 and TRBJ1-1; 12 bases map to TRBD1. The J segment lost 0 bases and the V segment lost 0 bases, leaving 6 bases of the junction unmatched. CDR1 is SGDLS, CDR2 YYNGEE, per germline. The CDR3 spans 18 residues. The CDR3 DNA reads TGTGCCAGCAGCGTAGTTGGGACAGGGGGCGGAATGAACACTGAAGCTTTCTTT. Encoded protein: CASSVVGTGGGMNTEAFF.

This clone was seen just once. The chain joins TRBV7-2 to TRBJ1-5; 9 bases map to TRBD1. Germline CDR1 is SGHTA and CDR2 is FQGNSA. V lost 4 bases to trimming and J lost 6 bases; unmatched junction nucleotides: 7. The CDR3 is 15 amino acids. Here the CDR3 reads CASSWTGAFGQPQHF. CDR3 DNA sequence: TGTGCCAGCAGCTGGACAGGGGCGTTCGGTCAGCCCCAGCATTTT.

The chain has TRBV18 and TRBJ2-4; 13 bases agree with TRBD2. Germline loops: CDR1 KGHSH, CDR2 LQKENI. The ends lost 0 bases at V and 7 bases at J; junction bases unmatched: 3. This CDR3 contains 16 residues. CDR3 amino acids: CASSPPRTSGGNIQYF. DNA for the CDR3: TGTGCCAGCTCACCACCCCGGACTAGCGGGGGTAACATTCAGTACTTC.

This chain joins TRBV30 and TRBJ1-1; TRBD1 might be the D (5 bases). V was pared by 3 bases and J by 0 bases, with 11 bases between. CDR3 length equals 14 residues. The V gene's germline CDR1 is GTSNPN and CDR2 SVGIG (reference sequence). The CDR3 spells CAWREGRVNTEAFF. CDR3 coding DNA: TGTGCCTGGAGGGAGGGCAGGGTGAACACTGAAGCTTTCTTT.

With regard to this clone: The final CDR3 position lacks the conserved phenylalanine or tryptophan, pointing to a likely read error. The limits of the CDR3 on the DNA are not certain, so only TCRdb's listed CDR3 is given. The chain couples TRBV7-9 to TRBJ1-2; TRBD1 is the table's D call and was not checked against the DNA. The germline V gene has CDR1 SEHNR and CDR2 FQNEAQ (reference sequence). The CDR3 is 13 amino acids in total, end residues counted. CDR3 protein: CASSSFPGQGSLV.